This T cell receptor beta chain was sequenced during a study of cytomegalovirus exposure and HLA in healthy donors. V lost 6 bases, J lost 4 bases, and 5 bases stayed unmatched. CDR1 is ENHRY and CDR2 is SYGVKD in the germline V gene. The CDR3 contains 14 residues. PCR involved 60 Vbeta and 13 Jbeta primers. Sequencing used immunoSEQ multiplex PCR; TCRdb keeps in-frame clones, though not all of them. There are under 200,000 clones in the sample; around 75% occur only once, and less than 2% lies in the top ten. The TCR comes from a woman aged 25 to 39 in good health and CMV-seronegative. V is TRBV10-3 and J is TRBJ2-1; 8 bases line up with TRBD2. The sample taken for sequencing was PBMCs. CDR3: CAIRETSVYNEQFF. CDR3 DNA: TGTGCCATCAGGGAGACTAGCGTGTACAATGAGCAGTTCTTC.